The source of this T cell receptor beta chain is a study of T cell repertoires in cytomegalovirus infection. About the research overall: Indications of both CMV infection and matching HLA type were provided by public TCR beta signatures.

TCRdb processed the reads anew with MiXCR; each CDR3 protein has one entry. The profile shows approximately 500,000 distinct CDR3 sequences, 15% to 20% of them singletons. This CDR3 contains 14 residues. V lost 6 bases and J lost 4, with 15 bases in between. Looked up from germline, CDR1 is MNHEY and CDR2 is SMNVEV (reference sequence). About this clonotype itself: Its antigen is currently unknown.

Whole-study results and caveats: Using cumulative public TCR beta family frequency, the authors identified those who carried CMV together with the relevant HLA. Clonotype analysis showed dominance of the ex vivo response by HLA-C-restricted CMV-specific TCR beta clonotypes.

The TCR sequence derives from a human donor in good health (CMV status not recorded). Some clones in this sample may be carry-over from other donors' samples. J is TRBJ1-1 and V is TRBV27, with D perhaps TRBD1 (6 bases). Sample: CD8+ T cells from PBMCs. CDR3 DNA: TGTGCCAGCAGCCTAAGGGGGGAAGTCACTGAAGCTTTCTTT. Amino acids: CASSLRGEVTEAFF.